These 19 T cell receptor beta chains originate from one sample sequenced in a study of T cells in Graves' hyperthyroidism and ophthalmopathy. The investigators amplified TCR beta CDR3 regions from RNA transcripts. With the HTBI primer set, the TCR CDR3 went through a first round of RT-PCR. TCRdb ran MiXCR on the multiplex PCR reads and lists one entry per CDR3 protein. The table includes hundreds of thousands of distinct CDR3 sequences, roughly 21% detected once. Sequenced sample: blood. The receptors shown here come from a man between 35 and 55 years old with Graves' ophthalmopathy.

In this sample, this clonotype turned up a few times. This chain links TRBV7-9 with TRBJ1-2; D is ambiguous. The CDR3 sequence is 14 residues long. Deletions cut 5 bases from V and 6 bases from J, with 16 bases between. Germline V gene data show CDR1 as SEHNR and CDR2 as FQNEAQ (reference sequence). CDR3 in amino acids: CASSPDLEFDGYTF. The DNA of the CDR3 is TGTGCCAGCAGCCCGGACCTGGAGTTTGATGGCTACACCTTC.

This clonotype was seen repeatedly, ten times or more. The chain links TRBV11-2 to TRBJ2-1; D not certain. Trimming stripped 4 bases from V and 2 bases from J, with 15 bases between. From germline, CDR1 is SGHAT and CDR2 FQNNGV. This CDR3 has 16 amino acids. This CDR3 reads CASSSTYRYTYNEQFF. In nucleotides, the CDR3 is TGTGCCAGCAGCTCGACCTACCGTTATACCTACAATGAGCAGTTCTTC. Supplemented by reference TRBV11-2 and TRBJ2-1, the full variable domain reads EAGVAQSPRYKIIEKRQSVAFWCNPISGHATLYWYQQILGQGPKLLIQFQNNGVVDDSQLPKDRFSAERLKGVDSTLKIQPAKLEDSAVYLCASSSTYRYTYNEQFFGPGTRLTVL.

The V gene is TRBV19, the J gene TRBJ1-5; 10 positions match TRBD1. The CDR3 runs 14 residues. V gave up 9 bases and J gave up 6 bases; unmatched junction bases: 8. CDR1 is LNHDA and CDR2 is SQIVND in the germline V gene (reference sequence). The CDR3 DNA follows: TGTGCCAGCATGACAGGGGGCATGGGTCAGCCCCAGCATTTT. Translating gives CASMTGGMGQPQHF.

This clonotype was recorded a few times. This CDR3 is CASSLDSAGEQYF. In nucleotides, the CDR3 is TGCGCCAGCAGCTTGGACAGTGCAGGGGAGCAGTACTTC. The rearrangement links TRBV5-1 to TRBJ2-7, with D tentatively TRBD1 (5 bases). CDR1 is SGHRS, CDR2 YFSETQ, per germline. Trimming removed 0 bases at V and 7 bases at J, with 11 bases between. This CDR3 is 13 amino acids long.

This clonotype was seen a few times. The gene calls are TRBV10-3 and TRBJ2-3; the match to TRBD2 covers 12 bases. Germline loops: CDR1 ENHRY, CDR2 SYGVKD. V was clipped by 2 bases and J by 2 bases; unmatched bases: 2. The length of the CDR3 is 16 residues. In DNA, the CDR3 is TGTGCCATCAGTGAGCTAGCGGGGGGGGCCACAGATACGCAGTATTTT. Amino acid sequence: CAISELAGGATDTQYF.

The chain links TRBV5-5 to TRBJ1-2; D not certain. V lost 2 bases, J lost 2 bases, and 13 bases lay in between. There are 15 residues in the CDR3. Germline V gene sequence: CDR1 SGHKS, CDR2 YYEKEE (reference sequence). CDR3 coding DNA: TGTGCCAGCAGCTTAGTCGGGTCCGTAAACTATGGCTACACCTTC. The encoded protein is CASSLVGSVNYGYTF.

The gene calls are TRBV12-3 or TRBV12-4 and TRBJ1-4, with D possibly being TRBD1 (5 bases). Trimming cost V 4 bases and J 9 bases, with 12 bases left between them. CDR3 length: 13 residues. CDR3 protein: CASSSLEGQKLFF. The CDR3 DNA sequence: TGTGCCAGCAGTTCCCTAGAGGGGCAAAAACTGTTTTTT.

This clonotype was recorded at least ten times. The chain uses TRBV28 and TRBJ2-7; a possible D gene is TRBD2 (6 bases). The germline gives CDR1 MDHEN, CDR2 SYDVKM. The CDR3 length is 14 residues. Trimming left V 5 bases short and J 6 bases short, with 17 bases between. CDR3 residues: CASSMARGGGEQYF. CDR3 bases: TGTGCCAGCAGTATGGCCCGGGGAGGAGGCGAGCAGTACTTC.

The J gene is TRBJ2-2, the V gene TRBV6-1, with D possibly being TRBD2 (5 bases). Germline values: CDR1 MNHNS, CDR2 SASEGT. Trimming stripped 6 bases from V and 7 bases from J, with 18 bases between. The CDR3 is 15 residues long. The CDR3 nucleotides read TGTGCCAGCAGCCGCGACCGGACTTTTGACGGGGAGCTGTTTTTT. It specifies CASSRDRTFDGELFF.

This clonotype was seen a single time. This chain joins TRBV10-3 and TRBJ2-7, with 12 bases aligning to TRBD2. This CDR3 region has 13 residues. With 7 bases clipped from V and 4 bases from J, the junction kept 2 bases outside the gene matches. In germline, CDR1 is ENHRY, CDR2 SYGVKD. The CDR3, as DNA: TGTGCCATCACGACTAGCGGGAGTTACGAGCAGTACTTC. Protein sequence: CAITTSGSYEQYF.

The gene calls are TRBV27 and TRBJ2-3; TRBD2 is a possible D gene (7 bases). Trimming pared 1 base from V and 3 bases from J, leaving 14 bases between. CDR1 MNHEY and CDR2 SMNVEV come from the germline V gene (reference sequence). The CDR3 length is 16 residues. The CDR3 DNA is TGTGCCAGCAGTTTATTGGGGGGGCCCGATACAGATACGCAGTATTTT. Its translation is CASSLLGGPDTDTQYF.

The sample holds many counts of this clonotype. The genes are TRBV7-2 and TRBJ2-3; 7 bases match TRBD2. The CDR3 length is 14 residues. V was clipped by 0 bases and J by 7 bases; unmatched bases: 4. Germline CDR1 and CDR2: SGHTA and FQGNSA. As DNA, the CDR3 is TGTGCCAGCAGCTTAGCGCGACTAGCTAATACGCAGTATTTT. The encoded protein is CASSLARLANTQYF.

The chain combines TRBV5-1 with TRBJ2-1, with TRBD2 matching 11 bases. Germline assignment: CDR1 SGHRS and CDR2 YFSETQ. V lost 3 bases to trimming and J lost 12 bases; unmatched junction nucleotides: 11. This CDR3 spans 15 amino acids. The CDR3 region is CASSSGGLADGGQFF. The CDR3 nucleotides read TGCGCCAGCAGCTCGGGGGGACTAGCGGACGGGGGGCAGTTCTTC. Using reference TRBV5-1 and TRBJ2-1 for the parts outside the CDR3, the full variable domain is KAGVTQTPRYLIKTRGQQVTLSCSPISGHRSVSWYQQTPGQGLQFLFEYFSETQRNKGNFPGRFSGRQFSNSRSEMNVSTLELGDSALYLCASSSGGLADGGQFFGPGTRLTVL.

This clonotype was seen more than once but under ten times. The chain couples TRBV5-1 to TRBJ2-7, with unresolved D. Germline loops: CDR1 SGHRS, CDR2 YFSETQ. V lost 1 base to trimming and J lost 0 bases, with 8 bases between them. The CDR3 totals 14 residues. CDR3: CASSLLRSSYEQYF. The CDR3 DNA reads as TGCGCCAGCAGCTTGTTACGGAGCTCCTACGAGCAGTACTTC.

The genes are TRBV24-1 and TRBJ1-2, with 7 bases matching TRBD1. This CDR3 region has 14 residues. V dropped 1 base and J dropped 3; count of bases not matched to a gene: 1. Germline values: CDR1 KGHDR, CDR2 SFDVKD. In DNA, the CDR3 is TGTGCCACCAGTGATTTCGGGACAGACTATGGCTACACCTTC. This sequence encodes CATSDFGTDYGYTF.

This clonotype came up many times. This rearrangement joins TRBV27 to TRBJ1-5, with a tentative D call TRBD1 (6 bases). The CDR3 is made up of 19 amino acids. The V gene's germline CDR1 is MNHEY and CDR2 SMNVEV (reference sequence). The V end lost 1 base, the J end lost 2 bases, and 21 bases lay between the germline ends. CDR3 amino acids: CASSLLGGRGFVGNQPQHF. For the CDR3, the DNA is TGTGCCAGCAGTTTATTAGGGGGGCGCGGGTTCGTCGGCAATCAGCCCCAGCATTTT.

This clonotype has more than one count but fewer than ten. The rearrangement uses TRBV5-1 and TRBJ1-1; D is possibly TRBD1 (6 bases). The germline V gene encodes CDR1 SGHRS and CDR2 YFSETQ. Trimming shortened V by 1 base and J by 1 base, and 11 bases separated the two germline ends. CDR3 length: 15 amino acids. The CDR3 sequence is CASSLKGHPNTEAFF. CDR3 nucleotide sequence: TGCGCCAGCAGCTTGAAGGGACACCCGAACACTGAAGCTTTCTTT.

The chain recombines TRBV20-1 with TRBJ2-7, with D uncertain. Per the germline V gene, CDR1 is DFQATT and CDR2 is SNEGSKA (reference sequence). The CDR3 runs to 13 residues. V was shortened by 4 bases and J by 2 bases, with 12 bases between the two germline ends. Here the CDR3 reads CSATADGTYEQYF. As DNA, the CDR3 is TGCAGTGCTACCGCGGACGGAACCTACGAGCAGTACTTC.

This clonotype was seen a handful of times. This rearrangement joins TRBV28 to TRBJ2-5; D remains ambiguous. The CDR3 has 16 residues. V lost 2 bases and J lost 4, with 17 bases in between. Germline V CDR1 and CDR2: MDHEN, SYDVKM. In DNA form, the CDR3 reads TGTGCCAGCAGTTTACCCATACCAGGAGTTCGAGAGACCCAGTACTTC. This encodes CASSLPIPGVRETQYF.